This T cell receptor beta chain was recorded in a study of CD8+CD57+ T cells in acquired aplastic anemia. General observations from the study: Simpson's diversity of CD8+ cells was not significantly different in patients compared with controls.

This clonotype was seen only a few times. What it binds is unknown. CDR1 and CDR2 (germline): MNHNS, SASEGT. The CDR3 has 14 amino acids. J lost 5 bases, V lost 8 bases, and 10 bases had no gene match. The TCR beta profiling, which covered VDJ combination and CDR3 sequence, was carried out using genomic DNA as the template. TCRdb re-analysed the reads in MiXCR, keeping a single row per CDR3 protein. The sample has about 130,000 distinct CDR3 sequences; 48% are singletons. This chain uses TRBV6-1 with TRBJ2-3; 7 positions match TRBD1. Sequencing was done on a sample of sorted CD4+, CD8+, or CD8+CD57+ T cells (not recorded which) from PBMCs. The clonotype originates from a human donor in good health, serving as a control. The CDR3 sequence: CASLKGGRGDTQYF. The CDR3 DNA is TGTGCCAGCTTAAAAGGGGGCAGGGGAGATACGCAGTATTTT.